This T cell receptor beta chain was identified during a study of T cells in localized non-small cell lung cancer. The assay was immunoSEQ multiplex PCR, and TCRdb's table has in-frame clones only and misses some. The sample holds roughly 30,000 clones, approximately 90% seen once. Study-wide points: Median detection of top 100 tumor clones in adjacent lung was 57 clones. The study linked higher blood T cell density to longer overall survival. Multi-region tumor sequencing was not done, so intratumor heterogeneity could not be excluded.

The CDR3 has 13 residues. The V gene's germline CDR1 is MNHEY and CDR2 SVGAGI. J lost 4 bases, V lost 6 bases, and 5 bases had no gene match. This clone was recorded a few times. Antigen unknown. This sequence originates from a woman aged 18-50 years with stage I lung adenocarcinoma. The gene calls are TRBV6-5 and TRBJ1-2, with 7 bases lining up with TRBD1. The sequences come from peripheral blood, collected before any cancer treatment. DNA of the CDR3: TGTGCCAGCAGCCTCGACAGGGCCTATGGCTACACCTTC. The encoded protein is CASSLDRAYGYTF.